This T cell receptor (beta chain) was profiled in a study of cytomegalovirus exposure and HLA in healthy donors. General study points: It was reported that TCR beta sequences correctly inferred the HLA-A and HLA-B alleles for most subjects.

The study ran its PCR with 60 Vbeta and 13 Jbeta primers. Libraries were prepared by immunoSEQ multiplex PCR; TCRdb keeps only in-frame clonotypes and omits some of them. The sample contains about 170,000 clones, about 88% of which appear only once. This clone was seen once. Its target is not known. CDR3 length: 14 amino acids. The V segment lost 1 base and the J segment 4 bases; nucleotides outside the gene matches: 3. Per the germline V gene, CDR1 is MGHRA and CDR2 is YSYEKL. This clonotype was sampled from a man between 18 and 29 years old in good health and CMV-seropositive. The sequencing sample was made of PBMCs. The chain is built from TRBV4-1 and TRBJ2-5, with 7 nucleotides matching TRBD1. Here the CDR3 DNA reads TGCGCCAGCAGCCAAGTTACAGGGGTAGAGACCCAGTACTTC. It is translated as CASSQVTGVETQYF.